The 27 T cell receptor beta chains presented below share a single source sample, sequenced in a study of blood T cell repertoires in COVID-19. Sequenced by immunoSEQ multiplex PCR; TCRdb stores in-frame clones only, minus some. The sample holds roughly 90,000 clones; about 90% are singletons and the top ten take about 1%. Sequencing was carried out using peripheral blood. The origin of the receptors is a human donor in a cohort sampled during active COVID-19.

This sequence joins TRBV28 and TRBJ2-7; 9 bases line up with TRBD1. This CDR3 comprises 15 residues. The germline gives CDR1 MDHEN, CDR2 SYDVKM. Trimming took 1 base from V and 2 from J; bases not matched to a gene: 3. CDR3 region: CASSLSTGGAYEQYF. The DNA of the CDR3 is TGTGCCAGCAGTTTATCGACAGGGGGGGCCTACGAGCAGTACTTC.

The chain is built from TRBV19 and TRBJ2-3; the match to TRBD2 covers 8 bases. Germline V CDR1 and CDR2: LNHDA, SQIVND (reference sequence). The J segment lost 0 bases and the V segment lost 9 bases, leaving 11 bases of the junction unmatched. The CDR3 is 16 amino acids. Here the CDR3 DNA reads TGTGCCAGCCGTCGTAGCGGGGCGTTTAGCACAGATACGCAGTATTTT. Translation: CASRRSGAFSTDTQYF.

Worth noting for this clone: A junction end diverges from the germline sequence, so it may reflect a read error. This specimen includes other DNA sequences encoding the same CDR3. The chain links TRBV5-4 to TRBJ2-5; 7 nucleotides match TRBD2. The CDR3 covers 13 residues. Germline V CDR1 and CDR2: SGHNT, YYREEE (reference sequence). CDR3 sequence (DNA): TGCGCCAGCAGCCGGGACTACGGGGAGACCCAGTACTTC. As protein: CASSRDYGETQYF. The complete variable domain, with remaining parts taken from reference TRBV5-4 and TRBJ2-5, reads ETGVTQSPTHLIKTRGQQVTLRCSSQSGHNTVSWYQQALGQGPQFIFQYYREEENGRGNFPPRFSGLQFPNYSSELNVNALELDDSALYLCASSRDYGETQYFGPGTRLLVL.

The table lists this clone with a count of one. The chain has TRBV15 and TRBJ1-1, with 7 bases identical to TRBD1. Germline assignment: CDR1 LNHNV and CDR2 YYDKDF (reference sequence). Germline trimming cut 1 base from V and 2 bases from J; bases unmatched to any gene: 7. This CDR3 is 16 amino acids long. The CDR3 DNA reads TGTGCCACCAGCAGAGGGTTGCGGGACAGTAACACTGAAGCTTTCTTT. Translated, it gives CATSRGLRDSNTEAFF.

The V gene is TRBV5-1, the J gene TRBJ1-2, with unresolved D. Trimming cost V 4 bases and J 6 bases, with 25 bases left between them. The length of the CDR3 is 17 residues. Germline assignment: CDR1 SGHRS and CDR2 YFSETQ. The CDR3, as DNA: TGCGCCAGCAGCATGGCCCATGGAGGGCTGCAAGGAGATGGCTACACCTTC. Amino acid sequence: CASSMAHGGLQGDGYTF.

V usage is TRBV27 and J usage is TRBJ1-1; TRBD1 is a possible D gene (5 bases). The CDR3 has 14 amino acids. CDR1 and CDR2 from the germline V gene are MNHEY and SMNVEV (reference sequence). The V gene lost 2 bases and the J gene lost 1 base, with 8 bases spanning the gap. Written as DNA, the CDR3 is TGTGCCAGCAGTTTAGGCCAGGGGAACACTGAAGCTTTCTTT. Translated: CASSLGQGNTEAFF.

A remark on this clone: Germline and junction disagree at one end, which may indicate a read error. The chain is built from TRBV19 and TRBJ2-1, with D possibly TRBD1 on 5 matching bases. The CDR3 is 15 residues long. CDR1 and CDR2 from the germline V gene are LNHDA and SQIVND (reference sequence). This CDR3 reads CASSLDRSSYNEQFF. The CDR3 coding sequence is TGTGCCAGTAGTCTAGACAGATCCTCCTACAATGAGCAGTTCTTC.

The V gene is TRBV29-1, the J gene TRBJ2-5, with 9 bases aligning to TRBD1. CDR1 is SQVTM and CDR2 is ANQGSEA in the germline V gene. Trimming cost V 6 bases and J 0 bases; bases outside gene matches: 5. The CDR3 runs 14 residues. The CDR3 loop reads CSVRDRAYQETQYF. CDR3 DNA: TGCAGCGTCCGGGACAGGGCCTACCAAGAGACCCAGTACTTC.

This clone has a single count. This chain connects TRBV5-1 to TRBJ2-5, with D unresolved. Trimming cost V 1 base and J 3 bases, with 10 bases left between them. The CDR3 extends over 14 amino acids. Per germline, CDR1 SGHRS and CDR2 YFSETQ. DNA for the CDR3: TGCGCCAGCAGCTTGAGCGTCCGTGAAGAGACCCAGTACTTC. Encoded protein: CASSLSVREETQYF.

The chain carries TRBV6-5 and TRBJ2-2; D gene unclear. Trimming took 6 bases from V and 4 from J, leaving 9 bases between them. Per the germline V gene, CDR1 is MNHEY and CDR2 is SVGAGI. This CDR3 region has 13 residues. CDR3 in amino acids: CASSHTPTGELFF. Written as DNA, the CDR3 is TGTGCCAGCAGCCACACACCCACCGGGGAGCTGTTTTTT.

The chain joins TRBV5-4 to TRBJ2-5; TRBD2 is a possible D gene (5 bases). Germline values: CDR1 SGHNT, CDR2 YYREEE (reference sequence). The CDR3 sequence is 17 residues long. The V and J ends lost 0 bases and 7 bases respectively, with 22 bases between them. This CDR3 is CASSLDGVSASSTTQYF. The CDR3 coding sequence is TGTGCCAGCAGCTTGGACGGGGTTAGCGCCTCGTCGACGACCCAGTACTTC.

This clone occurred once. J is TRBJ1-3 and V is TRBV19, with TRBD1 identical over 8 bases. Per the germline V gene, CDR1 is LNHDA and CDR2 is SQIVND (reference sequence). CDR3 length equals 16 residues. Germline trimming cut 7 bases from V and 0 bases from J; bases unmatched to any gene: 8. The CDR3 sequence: CASIKSTGGSGNTIYF. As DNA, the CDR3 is TGTGCCAGTATCAAATCAACAGGGGGCTCTGGAAACACCATATATTTT.

This chain's CDR3 is CAWRGQGGRTQYF. In DNA, the CDR3 is TGTGCCTGGAGGGGACAGGGAGGAAGGACCCAGTACTTC. The V call is TRBV30, the J call TRBJ2-5; 9 bases map to TRBD1. The CDR3 has 13 amino acids. The germline gives CDR1 GTSNPN, CDR2 SVGIG (reference sequence). J gave up 7 bases and V 3 bases, and 6 bases lay outside the gene matches. Together with reference TRBV30 and TRBJ2-5, the CDR3 gives the full variable domain: SQTIHQWPATLVQPVGSPLSLECTVEGTSNPNLYWYRQAAGRGLQLLFYSVGIGQISSEVPQNLSASRPQDRQFILSSKKLLLSDSGFYLCAWRGQGGRTQYFGPGTRLLVL.

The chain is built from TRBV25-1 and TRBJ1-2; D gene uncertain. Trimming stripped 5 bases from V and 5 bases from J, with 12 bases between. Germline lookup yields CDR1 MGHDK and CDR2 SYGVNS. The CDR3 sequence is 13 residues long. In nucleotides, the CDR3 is TGTGCCAGCAGTATATCCGGGAGGTATGGCTACACCTTC. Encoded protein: CASSISGRYGYTF.

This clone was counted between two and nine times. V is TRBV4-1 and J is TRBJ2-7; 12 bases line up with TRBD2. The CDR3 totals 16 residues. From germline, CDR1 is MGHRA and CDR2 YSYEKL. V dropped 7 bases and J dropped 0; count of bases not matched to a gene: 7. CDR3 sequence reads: CASKRLAGEGSYEQYF. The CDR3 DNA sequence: TGCGCCAGCAAGAGACTAGCGGGAGAGGGCTCCTACGAGCAGTACTTC.

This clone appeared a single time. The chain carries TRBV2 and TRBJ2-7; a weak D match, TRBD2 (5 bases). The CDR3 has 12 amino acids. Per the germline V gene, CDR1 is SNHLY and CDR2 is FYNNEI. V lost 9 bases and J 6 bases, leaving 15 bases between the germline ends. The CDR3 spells CARKRVLVEQYF. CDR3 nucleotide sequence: TGTGCCAGGAAGAGGGTCCTGGTCGAGCAGTACTTC.

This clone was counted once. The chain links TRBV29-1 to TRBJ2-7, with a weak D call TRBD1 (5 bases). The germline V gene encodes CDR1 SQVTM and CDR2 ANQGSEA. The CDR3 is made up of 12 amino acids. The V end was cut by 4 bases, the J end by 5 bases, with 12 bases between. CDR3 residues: CSVVFRVHEQYF. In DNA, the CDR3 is TGCAGCGTTGTATTCAGGGTCCACGAGCAGTACTTC.

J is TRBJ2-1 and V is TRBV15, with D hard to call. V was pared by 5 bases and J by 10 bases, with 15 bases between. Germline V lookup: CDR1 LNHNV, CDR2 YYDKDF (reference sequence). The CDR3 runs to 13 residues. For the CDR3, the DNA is TGTGCCACCAGCGCTGGCCTTTCGCGGGAGCAGTTCTTC. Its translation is CATSAGLSREQFF.

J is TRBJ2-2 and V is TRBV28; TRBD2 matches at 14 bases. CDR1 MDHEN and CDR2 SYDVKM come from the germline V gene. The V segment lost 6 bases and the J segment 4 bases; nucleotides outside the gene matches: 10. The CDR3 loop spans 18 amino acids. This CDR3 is CASSSSGLAGAGTGELFF. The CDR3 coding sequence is TGTGCCAGCAGCTCATCGGGACTAGCGGGAGCGGGCACCGGGGAGCTGTTTTTT.

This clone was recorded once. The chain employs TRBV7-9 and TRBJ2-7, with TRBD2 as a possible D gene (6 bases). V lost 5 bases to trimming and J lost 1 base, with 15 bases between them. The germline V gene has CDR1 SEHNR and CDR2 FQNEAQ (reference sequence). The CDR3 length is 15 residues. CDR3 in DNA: TGTGCCAGCAGCCCCTCTAGCGTTGGGTCCTACGAGCAGTACTTC. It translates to CASSPSSVGSYEQYF. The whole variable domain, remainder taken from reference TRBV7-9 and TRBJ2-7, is DTGVSQNPRHKITKRGQNVTFRCDPISEHNRLYWYRQTLGQGPEFLTYFQNEAQLEKSRLLSDRFSAERPKGSFSTLEIQRTEQGDSAMYLCASSPSSVGSYEQYFGPGTRLTVT.

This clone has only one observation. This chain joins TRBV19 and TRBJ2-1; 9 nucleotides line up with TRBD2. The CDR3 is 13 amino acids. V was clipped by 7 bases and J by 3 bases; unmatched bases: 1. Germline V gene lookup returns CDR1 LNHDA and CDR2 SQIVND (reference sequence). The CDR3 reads CASKAGGYNEQFF. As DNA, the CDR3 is TGTGCCAGTAAAGCGGGAGGCTACAATGAGCAGTTCTTC.

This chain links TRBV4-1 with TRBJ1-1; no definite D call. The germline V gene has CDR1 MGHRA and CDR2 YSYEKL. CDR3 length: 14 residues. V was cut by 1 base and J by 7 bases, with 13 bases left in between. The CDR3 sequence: CASSQVPQPGEAFF. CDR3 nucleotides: TGCGCCAGCAGCCAAGTCCCTCAGCCGGGTGAAGCTTTCTTT.

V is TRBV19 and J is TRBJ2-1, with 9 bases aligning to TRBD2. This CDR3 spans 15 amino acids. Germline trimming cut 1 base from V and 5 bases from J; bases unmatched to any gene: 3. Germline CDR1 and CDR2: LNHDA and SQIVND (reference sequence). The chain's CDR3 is CASSIGTSADNEQFF. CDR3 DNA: TGTGCCAGTAGTATAGGGACTAGCGCCGACAATGAGCAGTTCTTC.

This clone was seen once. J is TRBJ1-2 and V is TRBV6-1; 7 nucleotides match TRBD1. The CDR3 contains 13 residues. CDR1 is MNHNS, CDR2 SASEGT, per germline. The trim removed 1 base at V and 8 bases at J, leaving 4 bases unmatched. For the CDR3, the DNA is TGTGCCAGCAGTGAAGGGCCAGGGGGGGGCTACACCTTC. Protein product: CASSEGPGGGYTF.

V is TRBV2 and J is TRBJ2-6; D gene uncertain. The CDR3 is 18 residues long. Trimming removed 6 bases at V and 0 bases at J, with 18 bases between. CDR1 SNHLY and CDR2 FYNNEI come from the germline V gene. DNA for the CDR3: TGTGCCAGCAGCGGAGACTTTTTCTTCAGCTCTGGGGCCAACGTCCTGACTTTC. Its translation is CASSGDFFFSSGANVLTF.

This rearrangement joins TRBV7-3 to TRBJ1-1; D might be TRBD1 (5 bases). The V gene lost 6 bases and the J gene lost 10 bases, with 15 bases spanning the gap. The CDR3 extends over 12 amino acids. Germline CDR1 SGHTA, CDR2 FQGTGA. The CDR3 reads CASSLSQGVAFF. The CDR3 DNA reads TGTGCCAGCAGTCTCTCGCAGGGTGTAGCTTTCTTT.

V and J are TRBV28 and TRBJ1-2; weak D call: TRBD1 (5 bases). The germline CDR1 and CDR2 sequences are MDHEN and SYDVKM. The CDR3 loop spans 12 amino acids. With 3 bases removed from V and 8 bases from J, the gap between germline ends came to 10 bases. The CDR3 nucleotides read TGTGCCAGCAGTTTGGGGGGGAGCGGCTACACCTTC. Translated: CASSLGGSGYTF.